The 26 T cell receptor beta chains in this list originate from one sample, sequenced in a study of T cells in Graves' hyperthyroidism and ophthalmopathy. RNA transcripts served as the template for amplifying TCR beta CDR3 regions. The study used the HTBI primer set for a first-round RT-PCR of the TCR CDR3. MiXCR was run by TCRdb on the multiplex PCR reads, yielding one entry per CDR3 protein. The repertoire includes 500,000 to 750,000 distinct CDR3 sequences, approximately 44% of them detected once, and 7.5% to 8.5% sits in the top ten. The sample was peripheral blood or thyroid tissue (not recorded which). Every receptor here comes from a woman in her late teens or twenties with Graves' hyperthyroidism.

This clonotype is a singleton in its sample. V and J are TRBV7-2 and TRBJ2-5, with D possibly TRBD2 on 6 matching bases. The tail of the sequence fits TRBJ2-7 better, so the J call may be wrong. There are 15 residues in the CDR3. Germline V gene sequence: CDR1 SGHTA, CDR2 FQGNSA. Here the CDR3 reads CASSPVLASAYEQYF. The DNA for the CDR3 is TGTGCCAGCAGCCCAGTTCTGGCTAGCGCCTACGAGCAGTACTTC.

Many counts were recorded for this clonotype. This sequence joins TRBV6-1 and TRBJ1-1; D remains ambiguous. Germline V CDR1 and CDR2: MNHNS, SASEGT. With 8 bases removed from V and 0 bases from J, the gap between germline ends came to 16 bases. This CDR3 region has 15 residues. In DNA form, the CDR3 reads TGTGCCAGCCAGATCCTCCGATCCATGAACACTGAAGCTTTCTTT. Its protein product is CASQILRSMNTEAFF.

This clonotype came up many times. The gene calls are TRBV6-5 and TRBJ2-5, with D perhaps TRBD2 (6 bases). Trimming shortened V by 2 bases and J by 7 bases, and 17 bases separated the two germline ends. Germline V CDR1 and CDR2: MNHEY, SVGAGI. The CDR3 sequence is 15 residues long. Here the CDR3 DNA reads TGTGCCAGCAGTTACCCGGGTAGTGCGGGGAGGACCCAGTACTTC. This codes for CASSYPGSAGRTQYF.

The sample holds a few counts of this clonotype. The chain has TRBV15 and TRBJ1-2, with 7 bases aligning to TRBD1. CDR1 is LNHNV, CDR2 YYDKDF, per germline (reference sequence). The CDR3 has 13 amino acids. V trimming: 0 bases; J trimming: 8 bases; junction bases outside the gene matches: 3. CDR3 sequence: CATSRDRGQGYTF. The CDR3 nucleotides read TGTGCCACCAGCAGAGATCGGGGACAGGGCTACACCTTC.

The chain couples TRBV29-1 to TRBJ2-1; the match to TRBD1 covers 9 bases. The CDR3 consists of 17 residues. J lost 0 bases, V lost 5 bases, and 11 bases had no gene match. Germline values: CDR1 SQVTM, CDR2 ANQGSEA. CDR3: CSVPDLATGGSYNEQFF. CDR3 coding DNA: TGCAGCGTTCCAGATCTTGCGACAGGGGGCTCCTACAATGAGCAGTTCTTC.

Ten or more counts support this clonotype. The genes are TRBV20-1 and TRBJ2-7; 9 bases match TRBD2. After removal of 2 bases from V and 3 bases from J, the junction contained 2 bases not matched to a gene. Germline CDR1 and CDR2: DFQATT and SNEGSKA (reference sequence). The CDR3 is 13 residues long. The CDR3 sequence: CSARLAGVYEQYF. CDR3 bases: TGCAGTGCTAGATTAGCGGGAGTCTACGAGCAGTACTTC.

This clonotype was seen a handful of times. V usage is TRBV6-6 and J usage is TRBJ2-2; 8 bases match TRBD1. V trimming: 5 bases; J trimming: 6 bases; junction bases outside the gene matches: 8. Germline V gene data show CDR1 as MNHNY and CDR2 as SVGAGI (reference sequence). The CDR3 sequence is 15 residues long. As DNA, the CDR3 is TGTGCCAGCAGTCCCCGACAGGGGTTGGCCGGGGAGCTGTTTTTT. Translation gives CASSPRQGLAGELFF.

V usage is TRBV6-1 and J usage is TRBJ2-6; 9 nucleotides match TRBD1. Germline values: CDR1 MNHNS, CDR2 SASEGT. Trimming cost V 11 bases and J 4 bases; bases outside gene matches: 21. The CDR3 runs 19 residues. The CDR3 here is CAAPGQGLRLGAGANVLTF. DNA for the CDR3: TGTGCCGCACCTGGACAGGGGCTACGGCTCGGGGCCGGGGCCAACGTCCTGACTTTC.

The J gene is TRBJ1-6, the V gene TRBV6-5; 10 bases map to TRBD1. After removal of 6 bases from V and 11 bases from J, the junction contained 7 bases not matched to a gene. The CDR3 runs to 14 residues. Germline lookup yields CDR1 MNHEY and CDR2 SVGAGI. CDR3 sequence: CASRDRDRGTPLHF. CDR3 in DNA: TGTGCCAGCAGAGACCGGGACAGGGGTACACCCCTCCACTTT.

In its sample, this clonotype was seen many times. This rearrangement joins TRBV29-1 to TRBJ2-7, with 8 bases identical to TRBD1. J lost 5 bases, V lost 7 bases, and 4 bases had no gene match. The length of the CDR3 is 11 residues. CDR1 is SQVTM and CDR2 is ANQGSEA in the germline V gene. The CDR3 DNA is TGCAGCGCCGACAGGGGCCACGAGCAGTACTTC. Its translation: CSADRGHEQYF.

This clonotype was counted ten times or more. The CDR3 DNA reads TGTGCCAGCAGTTACCCCCAAAAGGGCCATGGCTACACCTTC. Translated: CASSYPQKGHGYTF. V is TRBV2 and J is TRBJ1-2; D not resolved. CDR1 and CDR2 from the germline V gene are SNHLY and FYNNEI. The ends were cut back, 5 bases at V and 6 bases at J, with 16 bases in the middle. The length of the CDR3 is 14 residues.

This clonotype was recorded many times. The chain links TRBV10-3 to TRBJ1-1; a possible D gene is TRBD1 (6 bases). Germline V gives CDR1 ENHRY, CDR2 SYGVKD. The CDR3 is 14 amino acids. V lost 10 bases and J lost 1, with 16 bases in between. CDR3 loop: CATVDSLGNTEAFF. CDR3 bases: TGTGCCACCGTGGACAGCTTGGGGAACACTGAAGCTTTCTTT.

The rearrangement uses TRBV29-1 and TRBJ2-3; no firm D call. Germline V lookup: CDR1 SQVTM, CDR2 ANQGSEA. Trimming stripped 0 bases from V and 8 bases from J, with 12 bases between. This CDR3 has 13 amino acids. CDR3 region: CSVEDHLSRTQYF. The CDR3 DNA follows: TGCAGCGTTGAAGATCACCTGTCACGTACGCAGTATTTT.

This clonotype was detected many times. The chain recombines TRBV12-3 or TRBV12-4 with TRBJ1-6; 7 nucleotides match TRBD1. CDR3 size: 15 residues. J gave up 6 bases and V 4 bases, and 6 bases lay outside the gene matches. In nucleotides, the CDR3 is TGTGCCAGCAGTTCCGGGACAGTCGTTAATTCACCCCTCCACTTT. Translation: CASSSGTVVNSPLHF.

This clonotype was detected ten times or more. V and J are TRBV7-8 and TRBJ2-5; the match to TRBD1 covers 8 bases. The V gene's germline CDR1 is SGHVS and CDR2 FQNEAQ. The CDR3 runs to 15 residues. Trimming removed 6 bases from V and 5 bases from J; junction bases left unmatched: 11. The CDR3 DNA sequence: TGTGCCAGCAGAACTCAGGGGGCCTTGGGGGAGACCCAGTACTTC. This gives the protein CASRTQGALGETQYF. The variable domain in full, completed from reference TRBV7-8 and TRBJ2-5, reads GAGVSQSPRYKVAKRGQDVALRCDPISGHVSLFWYQQALGQGPEFLTYFQNEAQLDKSGLPSDRFFAERPEGSVSTLKIQRTQQEDSAVYLCASRTQGALGETQYFGPGTRLLVL.

V is TRBV6-6 and J is TRBJ2-7; 7 nucleotides line up with TRBD1. The J call may not be correct, given that the DNA end is closer to TRBJ2-1. CDR3 length: 15 amino acids. CDR1 and CDR2 from the germline V gene are MNHNY and SVGAGI (reference sequence). The CDR3 loop is CASSYLRGQGDEQFF. The CDR3 nucleotides are TGTGCCAGCAGTTACTTGAGGGGGCAGGGGGATGAGCAGTTCTTC.

Points on this clonotype: A much bigger clone sits one base away, suggesting this may be a read error. The J gene is TRBJ2-5, the V gene TRBV2; TRBD2 agrees at 8 bases. With 6 bases clipped from V and 5 bases from J, the junction kept 11 bases outside the gene matches. Looked up from germline, CDR1 is SNHLY and CDR2 is FYNNEI. The CDR3 sequence is 15 residues long. The CDR3 nucleotides are TGTGCCAGCAGCTCGGCCGGGGGGGCGACGGAGACCCAGTACTTC. It yields the protein CASSSAGGATETQYF.

The table lists this clonotype with many counts. The chain couples TRBV7-9 to TRBJ2-2; D is perhaps TRBD2 (5 bases). This CDR3 spans 16 amino acids. Trimming stripped 3 bases from V and 5 bases from J, with 16 bases between. The germline gives CDR1 SEHNR, CDR2 FQNEAQ (reference sequence). This chain's CDR3 is CASSLSEGAITGELFF. The CDR3 coding sequence is TGTGCCAGCAGCTTGAGTGAGGGAGCCATTACCGGGGAGCTGTTTTTT.

The chain employs TRBV7-9 and TRBJ1-5; D ambiguous. V lost 5 bases and J 11 bases, leaving 25 bases between the germline ends. The CDR3 is 16 amino acids. Per the germline V gene, CDR1 is SEHNR and CDR2 is FQNEAQ (reference sequence). CDR3 region: CASSLRGSEGVETQHF. In DNA, the CDR3 is TGTGCCAGCAGCCTTCGTGGCAGTGAAGGCGTAGAGACCCAGCATTTT.

This clonotype was observed at least ten times. The J gene is TRBJ2-7, the V gene TRBV20-1; weak D call: TRBD2 (6 bases). Germline V gene lookup returns CDR1 DFQATT and CDR2 SNEGSKA (reference sequence). The CDR3 length is 11 residues. V dropped 2 bases and J dropped 7 bases, with 9 bases sitting between them. The CDR3 bases are TGCAGTGCTAGAACAAGCGGGGAGCAGTACTTC. As protein: CSARTSGEQYF.

The chain is built from TRBV6-1 and TRBJ2-5, with D possibly being TRBD2 (7 bases). Trimming shortened V by 8 bases and J by 9 bases, and 19 bases separated the two germline ends. The CDR3 loop spans 13 amino acids. Germline loops: CDR1 MNHNS, CDR2 SASEGT. CDR3 protein: CASFRGGNQPQYF. The CDR3, as DNA: TGTGCCAGCTTTAGGGGGGGCAATCAGCCCCAGTACTTC.

The chain has TRBV5-1 and TRBJ1-1; D uncertain. Germline V lookup: CDR1 SGHRS, CDR2 YFSETQ. The V end was cut by 4 bases, the J end by 4 bases, with 14 bases between. This CDR3 spans 14 amino acids. In nucleotides, the CDR3 is TGCGCCAGCAGCGCCGGAGGGAAGGGCACTGAAGCTTTCTTT. This translates into CASSAGGKGTEAFF. The variable domain in full, completed from reference TRBV5-1 and TRBJ1-1, reads KAGVTQTPRYLIKTRGQQVTLSCSPISGHRSVSWYQQTPGQGLQFLFEYFSETQRNKGNFPGRFSGRQFSNSRSEMNVSTLELGDSALYLCASSAGGKGTEAFFGQGTRLTVV.

This chain uses TRBV19 with TRBJ1-2, with D unresolved. The CDR3 loop spans 13 amino acids. With 5 bases removed from V and 5 bases from J, the gap between germline ends came to 12 bases. The V gene's germline CDR1 is LNHDA and CDR2 SQIVND (reference sequence). The CDR3 DNA sequence: TGTGCCAGTAGTGCCGCACTATATTATGGCTACACCTTC. Translated, it gives CASSAALYYGYTF.

This clonotype was observed many times. The gene calls are TRBV6-5 and TRBJ1-2, with TRBD1 matching 8 bases. The CDR3 runs 13 residues. The germline gives CDR1 MNHEY, CDR2 SVGAGI. V gave up 8 bases and J gave up 5 bases; unmatched junction bases: 7. The CDR3 DNA is TGTGCCAGCGGACGGGACAGGATGTATGGCTACACCTTC. Protein: CASGRDRMYGYTF.

This clonotype was seen repeatedly, ten times or more. The CDR3 here is CASSMLRGQGSSEAFF. CDR3 nucleotides: TGTGCCAGTAGTATGTTGCGTGGACAGGGATCGTCTGAAGCTTTCTTT. V is TRBV19 and J is TRBJ1-1; TRBD1 agrees at 8 bases. The CDR3 consists of 16 residues. The trim removed 3 bases at V and 6 bases at J, leaving 12 bases unmatched. CDR1 LNHDA and CDR2 SQIVND come from the germline V gene (reference sequence).

Only a few counts were recorded for this clonotype. The gene calls are TRBV2 and TRBJ2-7; D may be TRBD2 (6 bases). CDR1 is SNHLY and CDR2 is FYNNEI in the germline V gene. V was pared by 6 bases and J by 3 bases, with 18 bases between. The CDR3 spans 15 residues. Here the CDR3 DNA reads TGTGCCAGCAGCCGCCCCCGAGGCGGGAACTACGAGCAGTACTTC. This codes for CASSRPRGGNYEQYF.